Following are 26 T cell receptor beta chains from one sample sequenced in a study of shared T cell receptors in the human thymus. The data were produced by immunoSEQ multiplex PCR, yet TCRdb's version contains in-frame clones alone and is incomplete. Among around 730,000 clones listed, approximately 83% were seen once. This sample was also put to use in a study of human thymus T cells.

Sequencing was carried out using thymocytes. These receptors all stem from a girl in the first two years of life with a congenital heart defect.

This sequence joins TRBV7-6 and TRBJ2-7, with TRBD1 matching 7 bases. The CDR3 has 15 residues. CDR1 SGHVS and CDR2 FNYEAQ come from the germline V gene. Unmatched junction bases numbered 4, after V lost 1 base and J lost 1 base. DNA of the CDR3: TGTGCCAGCAGCTTAGACAACAGGGGATCCTACGAGCAGTACTTC. It translates to CASSLDNRGSYEQYF.

The J gene is TRBJ2-5, the V gene TRBV4-3; TRBD2 matches 11 bases. The junction had 8 bases not matched to a gene; V was cut back by 0 bases and J by 2 bases. CDR3 length: 18 residues. Germline V CDR1 and CDR2: LGHNA, YSLEER. As DNA, the CDR3 is TGCGCCAGCAGCCAAGATTCGGCGGGGACTAGCGGACAAGAGACCCAGTACTTC. This translates into CASSQDSAGTSGQETQYF.

This clone was seen only once. The chain carries TRBV11-2 and TRBJ2-1, with 7 bases fitting TRBD2. Per germline, CDR1 SGHAT and CDR2 FQNNGV. V was pared by 1 base and J by 4 bases, with 13 bases of the junction left unmatched. The CDR3 consists of 18 residues. The CDR3 region is CASSLGFKTSRLYNEQFF. The CDR3 coding sequence is TGTGCCAGCAGCTTAGGCTTCAAGACTAGCAGGCTTTACAATGAGCAGTTCTTC. The entire variable domain, with the rest obtained from reference TRBV11-2 and TRBJ2-1, is as follows: EAGVAQSPRYKIIEKRQSVAFWCNPISGHATLYWYQQILGQGPKLLIQFQNNGVVDDSQLPKDRFSAERLKGVDSTLKIQPAKLEDSAVYLCASSLGFKTSRLYNEQFFGPGTRLTVL.

The chain has TRBV25-1 and TRBJ2-1, with 9 nucleotides matching TRBD2. CDR1 is MGHDK and CDR2 is SYGVNS in the germline V gene. The CDR3 extends over 17 amino acids. Trimming cost V 2 bases and J 8 bases; bases outside gene matches: 13. CDR3 loop: CASSERVMRGGSHEQFF. The CDR3 DNA reads as TGTGCCAGCAGTGAAAGGGTTATGCGGGGGGGGAGCCATGAGCAGTTCTTC. The full variable domain, completed using reference TRBV25-1 and TRBJ2-1, is EADIYQTPRYLVIGTGKKITLECSQTMGHDKMYWYQQDPGMELHLIHYSYGVNSTEKGDLSSESTVSRIRTEHFPLTLESARPSHTSQYLCASSERVMRGGSHEQFFGPGTRLTVL.

V gene TRBV14 combines with J gene TRBJ2-1; D may be TRBD1 (5 bases). Trimming cost V 0 bases and J 6 bases, with 15 bases left between them. Germline V gene lookup returns CDR1 SGHDN and CDR2 FVKESK. The CDR3 length is 16 residues. The CDR3 DNA sequence: TGTGCCAGCAGCCAAGATCTAAGTAAGGGGTCCAATGAGCAGTTCTTC. It specifies CASSQDLSKGSNEQFF.

The chain employs TRBV6-1 and TRBJ2-1, with a weak D call TRBD2 (5 bases). V lost 1 base, J lost 6 bases, and 13 bases lay in between. From germline, CDR1 is MNHNS and CDR2 SASEGT. The CDR3 is 15 amino acids. CDR3 coding DNA: TGTGCCAGCAGTGAAGGTTTTGGAGGTCCCAATGAGCAGTTCTTC. It specifies CASSEGFGGPNEQFF.

The chain carries TRBV28 and TRBJ1-6; D is uncertain. Germline V lookup: CDR1 MDHEN, CDR2 SYDVKM. V was trimmed by 7 bases and J by 10 bases, leaving 20 bases between them. The CDR3 is 15 residues long. In nucleotides, the CDR3 is TGTGCCAGCACCGTAAGGTCGGGTGAATTCTCACCCCTCCACTTT. This gives the protein CASTVRSGEFSPLHF.

This rearrangement joins TRBV28 to TRBJ1-2, with a possible D match to TRBD1 (6 bases). This CDR3 contains 16 residues. Germline V CDR1 and CDR2: MDHEN, SYDVKM. Trimming removed 7 bases at V and 3 bases at J, with 21 bases between. CDR3 coding DNA: TGTGCCAGCAACGGCCGGGGCAGGGGAAGGGACTATGGCTACACCTTC. It encodes CASNGRGRGRDYGYTF.

The genes are TRBV19 and TRBJ1-2; D is undetermined. The CDR3 has 16 amino acids. CDR1 LNHDA and CDR2 SQIVND come from the germline V gene (reference sequence). V lost 1 base to trimming and J lost 3 bases, with 15 bases between them. This CDR3 is CASSIGSGYPHYGYTF. Here the CDR3 DNA reads TGTGCCAGTAGTATAGGATCGGGGTATCCCCACTATGGCTACACCTTC.

The chain recombines TRBV18 with TRBJ2-5; 8 bases match TRBD2. The V and J ends lost 4 bases and 3 bases, in that order; junction bases with no gene match: 10. Germline V lookup: CDR1 KGHSH, CDR2 LQKENI. CDR3 size: 16 residues. Here the CDR3 DNA reads TGTGCCAGCTCACTGCGGGGGGCGGCTGATAAAGAGACCCAGTACTTC. Protein product: CASSLRGAADKETQYF.

This chain joins TRBV7-9 and TRBJ1-2, with D perhaps matching TRBD1 (5 bases). The CDR3 consists of 14 residues. In germline, CDR1 is SEHNR, CDR2 FQNEAQ (reference sequence). The V and J ends lost 5 bases and 8 bases respectively, with 18 bases between them. The CDR3 region is CASSSGTHSRGYTF. As DNA, the CDR3 is TGTGCCAGCAGCAGCGGGACCCACTCTAGGGGCTACACCTTC.

This clone was seen just once. This chain links TRBV9 with TRBJ2-1; TRBD1 agrees at 7 bases. The germline V gene encodes CDR1 SGDLS and CDR2 YYNGEE. The CDR3 contains 15 residues. V was clipped by 0 bases and J by 4 bases; unmatched bases: 4. CDR3 region: CASSVDRGLYNEQFF. CDR3 nucleotides: TGTGCCAGCAGCGTAGATAGGGGGCTGTACAATGAGCAGTTCTTC.

The chain couples TRBV10-3 to TRBJ2-2; D might be TRBD2 (6 bases). Trimming took off 10 bases at V and 3 bases at J, with 18 bases between the two ends. This CDR3 spans 15 amino acids. Germline CDR1 reads ENHRY; CDR2 reads SYGVKD. This CDR3 is CASRGGAEHTGELFF. The CDR3 bases are TGTGCCAGCCGAGGAGGGGCAGAACACACCGGGGAGCTGTTTTTT.

The chain uses TRBV7-9 and TRBJ1-2, with D perhaps matching TRBD1 (5 bases). Germline V gene data show CDR1 as SEHNR and CDR2 as FQNEAQ (reference sequence). Trimming removed 0 bases from V and 5 bases from J, with 19 bases in between. There are 17 residues in the CDR3. CDR3 loop: CASSLAYYTEGRYGYTF. The CDR3 coding sequence is TGTGCCAGCAGCTTAGCGTACTATACGGAGGGACGGTATGGCTACACCTTC. The variable domain in full, completed from reference TRBV7-9 and TRBJ1-2, reads DTGVSQNPRHKITKRGQNVTFRCDPISEHNRLYWYRQTLGQGPEFLTYFQNEAQLEKSRLLSDRFSAERPKGSFSTLEIQRTEQGDSAMYLCASSLAYYTEGRYGYTFGSGTRLTVV.

The gene calls are TRBV2 and TRBJ2-4; 9 bases agree with TRBD2. Germline CDR1 SNHLY, CDR2 FYNNEI. This CDR3 is 18 amino acids long. Trimming at V came to 7 bases and at J to 0 bases, leaving 13 bases not matched to a gene. CDR3 protein: CASIRGIPSGEAKNIQYF. The CDR3 region has the DNA TGTGCCAGCATCAGGGGGATTCCTAGCGGGGAAGCCAAAAACATTCAGTACTTC.

The chain uses TRBV14 and TRBJ1-3; D not certain. Germline CDR1 SGHDN, CDR2 FVKESK. The CDR3 spans 16 residues. V lost 1 base to trimming and J lost 2 bases, with 12 bases between them. The CDR3 is CASSQVLVSTGNTIYF. DNA of the CDR3: TGTGCCAGCAGCCAAGTGTTGGTCAGTACTGGAAACACCATATATTTT.

The V call is TRBV5-1, the J call TRBJ1-1, with 7 bases lining up with TRBD1. The CDR3 length is 17 residues. The V segment lost 3 bases and the J segment 1 base; nucleotides outside the gene matches: 12. Germline CDR1 SGHRS, CDR2 YFSETQ. CDR3 region: CASSCTGVVGENTEAFF. The CDR3 DNA reads TGCGCCAGCAGCTGTACAGGGGTGGTCGGCGAGAACACTGAAGCTTTCTTT. Looking up the rest from reference TRBV5-1 and TRBJ1-1 gives the full variable domain: KAGVTQTPRYLIKTRGQQVTLSCSPISGHRSVSWYQQTPGQGLQFLFEYFSETQRNKGNFPGRFSGRQFSNSRSEMNVSTLELGDSALYLCASSCTGVVGENTEAFFGQGTRLTVV.

The chain uses TRBV6-1 and TRBJ1-2, with a possible D match to TRBD1 (6 bases). V lost 7 bases to trimming and J lost 6 bases, with 15 bases between them. CDR3 length: 13 residues. CDR1 is MNHNS and CDR2 is SASEGT in the germline V gene. CDR3 nucleotide sequence: TGTGCCAGCATGACATGGGGGCGAAATGGCTACACCTTC. Its protein is CASMTWGRNGYTF.

The J gene is TRBJ2-7, the V gene TRBV2; D is undetermined. Per germline, CDR1 SNHLY and CDR2 FYNNEI. V lost 4 bases, J lost 5 bases, and 12 bases lay in between. CDR3 length equals 13 residues. CDR3 nucleotide sequence: TGTGCCAGCAGTGGGCTAGGAGAAAACGAGCAGTACTTC. Translation gives CASSGLGENEQYF.

V is TRBV4-1 and J is TRBJ1-1; no clear D. The CDR3 sequence is 14 residues long. Germline CDR1 and CDR2: MGHRA and YSYEKL. V was trimmed by 4 bases and J by 8 bases, leaving 17 bases between them. The CDR3, as DNA: TGCGCCAGCAGCCGAATCGAGGCCCTTAGGGAAGCTTTCTTT. It translates to CASSRIEALREAFF.

In its sample, this clone was seen once. The chain links TRBV27 to TRBJ2-7, with 10 nucleotides matching TRBD1. Germline CDR1 reads MNHEY; CDR2 reads SMNVEV (reference sequence). V was clipped by 6 bases and J by 3 bases; unmatched bases: 8. The CDR3 is made up of 15 amino acids. The CDR3, as DNA: TGTGCCAGCAGCTCATACCGGGACAGGGGCTACGAGCAGTACTTC. Encoded protein: CASSSYRDRGYEQYF.

The rearrangement joins TRBV6-1 to TRBJ2-5; 8 bases fit TRBD2. V dropped 1 base and J dropped 5; count of bases not matched to a gene: 12. The germline CDR1 and CDR2 sequences are MNHNS and SASEGT. The CDR3 runs 17 residues. The CDR3 spells CASSEEKRGRGWETQYF. The CDR3 nucleotides are TGTGCCAGCAGTGAAGAAAAGCGGGGGCGAGGGTGGGAGACCCAGTACTTC.

The chain couples TRBV28 to TRBJ1-1; TRBD1 might be the D (6 bases). Per the germline V gene, CDR1 is MDHEN and CDR2 is SYDVKM. The germline V and J ends were trimmed by 6 bases and 0 bases, with 26 bases remaining between them. This CDR3 has 19 residues. The CDR3 reads CASRRNTGPRLELNTEAFF. In DNA, the CDR3 is TGTGCCAGCAGAAGAAACACAGGGCCGCGACTGGAATTGAACACTGAAGCTTTCTTT.

This chain uses TRBV27 with TRBJ2-7; 7 nucleotides agree with TRBD2. V gave up 5 bases and J gave up 3 bases; unmatched junction bases: 22. The CDR3 has 19 amino acids. The germline gives CDR1 MNHEY, CDR2 SMNVEV (reference sequence). CDR3 in amino acids: CASSPLTGAGNQRDYEQYF. CDR3 in DNA: TGTGCCAGCAGTCCCCTAACGGGAGCAGGGAACCAGCGGGACTACGAGCAGTACTTC.

This chain connects TRBV12-5 to TRBJ1-2, with 7 nucleotides matching TRBD1. There are 19 residues in the CDR3. The trim removed 1 base at V and 4 bases at J, leaving 18 bases unmatched. The germline gives CDR1 LGHNT, CDR2 FRNRAP. The CDR3 DNA sequence: TGTGCTAGTGGTTTGGATCATTTACCCGACAGGGATCAAAGCTATGGCTACACCTTC. The encoded protein is CASGLDHLPDRDQSYGYTF.

The chain is built from TRBV25-1 and TRBJ1-2; D not certain. This CDR3 contains 15 residues. From germline, CDR1 is MGHDK and CDR2 SYGVNS. V lost 10 bases and J 0 bases, leaving 18 bases between the germline ends. CDR3 nucleotide sequence: TGTGCCACAAAACCCGGGGATCCAACTAACTATGGCTACACCTTC. It codes for CATKPGDPTNYGYTF.